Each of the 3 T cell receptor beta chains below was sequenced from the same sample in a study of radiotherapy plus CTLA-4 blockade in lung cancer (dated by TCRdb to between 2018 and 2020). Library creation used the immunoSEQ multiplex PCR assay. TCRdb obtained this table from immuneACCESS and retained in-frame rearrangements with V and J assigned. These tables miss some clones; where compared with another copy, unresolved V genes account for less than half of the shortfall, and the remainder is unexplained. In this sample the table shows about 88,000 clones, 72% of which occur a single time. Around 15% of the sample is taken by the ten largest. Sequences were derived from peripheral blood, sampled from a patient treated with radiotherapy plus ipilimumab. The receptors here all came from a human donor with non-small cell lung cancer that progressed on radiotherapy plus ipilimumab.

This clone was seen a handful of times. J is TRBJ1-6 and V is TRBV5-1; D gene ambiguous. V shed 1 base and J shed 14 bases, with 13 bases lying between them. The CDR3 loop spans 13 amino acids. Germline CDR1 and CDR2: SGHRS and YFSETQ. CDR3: CASSLYGSSALHF. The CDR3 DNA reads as TGCGCCAGCAGCTTGTACGGTTCTTCGGCCCTCCACTTT.

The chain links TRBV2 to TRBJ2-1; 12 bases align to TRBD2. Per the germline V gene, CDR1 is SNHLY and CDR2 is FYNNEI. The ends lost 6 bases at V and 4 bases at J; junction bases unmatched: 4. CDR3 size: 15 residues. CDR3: CASRGLAGRYNEQFF. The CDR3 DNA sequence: TGTGCCAGCAGGGGACTAGCGGGTCGATACAATGAGCAGTTCTTC.

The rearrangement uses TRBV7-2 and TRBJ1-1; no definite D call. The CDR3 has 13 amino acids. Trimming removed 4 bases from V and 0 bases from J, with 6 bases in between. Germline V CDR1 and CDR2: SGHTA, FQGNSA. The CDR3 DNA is TGTGCCAGCAGCTGGGGTATGAACACTGAAGCTTTCTTT. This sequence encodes CASSWGMNTEAFF.